Below, 3 T cell receptor beta chains from the same sample are listed, as sequenced in a study of cytomegalovirus exposure and HLA in healthy donors (dated by TCRdb to 2016 to 2017). The receptor library was made with the immunoSEQ multiplex PCR assay. A mixture of 60 forward primers for TCR Vbeta segments and 13 reverse primers for TCR Jbeta segments was used in the multiplex PCR. TCRdb holds this immuneACCESS table with in-frame rearrangements only. Some clones are missing; in checked studies, unresolved V genes explain under half, and the rest has no known cause. This sample is represented by roughly 130,000 clones; approximately 85% of them were singletons. Of the sample, 1.5% to 2% falls within the top ten clones. The sequenced sample consisted of PBMCs. These TCRs come from a boy aged 5-17 years in good health and CMV-seronegative.

The CDR3 sequence is CASSLIANNSPLHF. The CDR3 nucleotides read TGTGCCAGCAGCTTGATCGCTAATAATTCACCCCTCCACTTT. V usage is TRBV13 and J usage is TRBJ1-6; no reliable D call. Germline CDR1 PRHDT, CDR2 FYEKMQ (reference sequence). CDR3 length equals 14 residues. V was trimmed by 3 bases and J by 5 bases, leaving 8 bases between them.

This clone was detected only a few times. The junction does not match germline at one end; this may be a read error. This rearrangement joins TRBV7-7 to TRBJ2-3; TRBD2 agrees at 8 bases. The CDR3 runs to 16 residues. Germline CDR1 and CDR2: SSHAT and FNYEAQ (reference sequence). In DNA form, the CDR3 reads TGTGCTAGCAGCTTAGGAAGCGGGGGAGGTACAGATACGCAGTATTTT. This gives the protein CASSLGSGGGTDTQYF.

The genes are TRBV27 and TRBJ1-2; 8 nucleotides agree with TRBD1. Trimming at V came to 5 bases and at J to 5 bases, leaving 4 bases not matched to a gene. The germline V gene encodes CDR1 MNHEY and CDR2 SMNVEV (reference sequence). The CDR3 length is 13 residues. The CDR3: CASSPRDRYGYTF. The CDR3 nucleotides read TGTGCCAGCAGTCCCCGGGACAGGTATGGCTACACCTTC.